The clone carrying this T cell receptor (beta chain) appeared a few times. Its antigen is as yet unknown. The sample comes from a study of shared clonotypes between healthy human individuals. V lost 5 bases, J lost 5 bases, and 5 bases stayed unmatched. This CDR3 region has 14 residues. The germline gives CDR1 SGHTA, CDR2 FQGTGA. Regarding the study as a whole: Blood was the only sampled material, and tissue repertoires likely differ.

Investigators spread the genomic DNA of each subset evenly over several immunoSEQ plates. As originally analysed: ImmunoSEQ junction-only sequences lacked quality scores, so their filtering differed. The protocol was immunoSEQ multiplex PCR, while the TCRdb copy is restricted to in-frame clones and leaves out a portion. D and trimming come from the DNA, and the V and J calls and clone size come from that table. Of 400,000 to 500,000 clones listed, 60% to 85% are singletons. The clonotype originates from a woman aged 40 to 50 in good health. Some clones in this sample may be carry-over from other donors' samples. The sequenced sample was PBMCs. The chain links TRBV7-3 to TRBJ2-5; 10 nucleotides line up with TRBD2. The CDR3 bases are TGTGCCAGCAGCAGAGCGGGAGGGTCGGAGACCCAGTACTTC. It encodes CASSRAGGSETQYF. The whole variable domain, filled in from reference TRBV7-3 and TRBJ2-5, reads GAGVSQTPSNKVTEKGKYVELRCDPISGHTALYWYRQSLGQGPEFLIYFQGTGAADDSGLPNDRFFAVRPEGSVSTLKIQRTERGDSAVYLCASSRAGGSETQYFGPGTRLLVL.